This is a list of T cell receptor beta chains from one sample in a study of cytomegalovirus exposure and HLA in healthy donors. Method: immunoSEQ multiplex PCR; TCRdb's copy keeps in-frame clones and lacks some. Among approximately 240,000 clones listed, about 90% were seen once. Material: PBMCs. These receptors originate from a young woman in good health and CMV-seronegative. Both conserved end residues are part of each CDR3. The D gene is left open where the match is weak. For some rows the clone size is stated as once, few or many, or as a class when expanded; others skip it.

TRBD1	TRBV6-1	-	TRBJ1-1	TGTGCCAGCAGTCTGGACAGGGTGATAACTGAAGCTTTCTTT	CASSLDRVITEAFF
-	TRBV14	-	TRBJ1-2	TGTGCCAGCAGCCTCTCGGTCGACTATGGCTACACCTTC	CASSLSVDYGYTF
TRBD2	TRBV14	-	TRBJ2-1	TGTGCCAGCAGCCGAGGGGTGAGGGCTAGCGGGAGCGGGAAGAGGAATGAGCAGTTCTTC	CASSRGVRASGSGKRNEQFF
-	TRBV19	-	TRBJ1-5	TGTGCCAGTAGTGCCAGGGATAATCAGCCCCAGCATTTT	CASSARDNQPQHF
-	TRBV19	-	TRBJ2-7	TGTGCCACCCAGTCCTACTCGGAGGGCTCCTACGAGCAGTACTTC	CATQSYSEGSYEQYF
TRBD2	TRBV5-1	-	TRBJ2-2	TGCGCCAGCAGGCGCGGGGGAAGCGGGAGTCTCGTCATAAGGGAGCTGTTTTTT	CASRRGGSGSLVIRELFF
TRBD2	TRBV10-3	-	TRBJ2-3	TGTGCCATCAGTGAGCCTCTAGGCGGACTAGCGGAACCTAGCACAGATACGCAGTATTTT	CAISEPLGGLAEPSTDTQYF
-	TRBV12-5	-	TRBJ2-7	TGTGCTAGTGGTCCGCGACAGGACCCCTCCTACGAGCAGTACTTC	CASGPRQDPSYEQYF
TRBD1	TRBV7-2	-	TRBJ1-3	TGTGCCAGCAGCCTAGTTCTCGGGACAGGGTCCTCTGGAAACACCATATATTTT	CASSLVLGTGSSGNTIYF
-	TRBV7-9	-	TRBJ2-7	TGTGCCAGCAGCTTAGATCAGCGGAACTACGAGCAGTACTTC	CASSLDQRNYEQYF
-	TRBV19	-	TRBJ2-2	TGTGCCAGTAGTATAGCCAGGCAGACCGGGGAGCTGTTTTTT	CASSIARQTGELFF
-	TRBV30	-	TRBJ1-3	TGTGCCTGGAGGACCGACAGTGGCACCATATATTTT	CAWRTDSGTIYF
-	TRBV6-5	-	TRBJ1-5	TGTGCCAGCAGTATCCAGGGGCCTAGCAATCAGCCCCAGCATTTT	CASSIQGPSNQPQHF
TRBD2	TRBV29-1	-	TRBJ2-5	TGCAGCGTTGTTTGGGGACTAGAAGAGACCCAGTACTTC	CSVVWGLEETQYF
TRBD1	TRBV29-1	-	TRBJ2-7	TGCAGCGCCGGGACAGGCGAGCAGTACTTC	CSAGTGEQYF
-	TRBV5-1	once	TRBJ1-2	TGCGCCAGCAGCTTGGGCCTGAGGCCAGATAGTGGCTACACCTTC	CASSLGLRPDSGYTF
-	TRBV6-1	-	TRBJ2-7	TGTGCCAGCAGTGAAATAGCCGGGAGCGCCTACGAGCAGTACTTC	CASSEIAGSAYEQYF
-	TRBV6-1	-	TRBJ2-7	TGTGCCAGCAGTCCCACCTCAGGGTACACCTACGAGCAGTACTTC	CASSPTSGYTYEQYF
TRBD1	TRBV10-3	-	TRBJ1-1	TGTGCCGTAGGGAGCCCAGGGGGCGCGGGGACTGAAGCTTTCTTT	CAVGSPGGAGTEAFF
TRBD1	TRBV30	once	TRBJ2-7	TGTGCCTGGAAACAGGGGTTTTCGACCTACGAGCAGTACTTC	CAWKQGFSTYEQYF
TRBD1	TRBV5-6	-	TRBJ1-1	TGTGCCAGCAGCAAGACCGGGACAGTTAACACTGAAGCTTTCTTT	CASSKTGTVNTEAFF
-	TRBV10-2	-	TRBJ1-6	TGCGCCAGCAGTCTCGCGAGCGATAATTCACCCCTCCACTTT	CASSLASDNSPLHF
-	TRBV5-1	-	TRBJ2-7	TGCGCCAGCAGCCTCCAACTGAGTTCTGGCTCCTACGAGCAGTACTTC	CASSLQLSSGSYEQYF
TRBD1	TRBV5-4	-	TRBJ1-2	TGTGCCAGCAGCCCCGGGACAGATAACTATGGCTACACCTTC	CASSPGTDNYGYTF
TRBD2	TRBV30	few	TRBJ2-2	TGTGCCGGGGCTAGCGGGAAACGTTCCCCGGGCACCGGGGAGCTGTTTTTT	CAGASGKRSPGTGELFF
TRBD2	TRBV11-2	-	TRBJ2-2	TGTGCCAGCAGCTTAGGATCCTCGCTAGCGGCCAACACCGGGGAGCTGTTTTTT	CASSLGSSLAANTGELFF
-	TRBV28	-	TRBJ1-1	TGTGCCAGCAGTTTGCAAACGGTGAACACTGAAGCTTTCTTT	CASSLQTVNTEAFF
-	TRBV13	-	TRBJ2-7	TGTGCCAGCAGCTTAGGCGGAACGACAGTCTACGAGCAGTACTTC	CASSLGGTTVYEQYF
TRBD2	TRBV7-2	-	TRBJ2-1	TGTGCCAGCAGCCTAACTAGCGGGAGGCATCCACCCCATGAGCAGTTCTTC	CASSLTSGRHPPHEQFF
-	TRBV9	-	TRBJ1-2	TGTGCCAGCAAAGGCGGGCGACCGCAAGAATCCTTGGGCTACACCTTC	CASKGGRPQESLGYTF
TRBD1	TRBV9	-	TRBJ2-7	TGTGCCAGCGCACGACAGGGGAAGAACGAGCAGTACTTC	CASARQGKNEQYF
TRBD2	TRBV11-3	-	TRBJ2-1	TGTGCCAGCAGCTTACTAGCGGGAGGTTCAATTTACAATGAGCAGTTCTTC	CASSLLAGGSIYNEQFF
-	TRBV6-1	-	TRBJ1-6	TGTGCCAGCAGTGGGACAGACCCGGGACCCCTCCACTTT	CASSGTDPGPLHF
TRBD2	TRBV7-6	-	TRBJ2-5	TGTGCCAGCAGCGGAGAACGGGAGGGCCGAGGGACCCAGTACTTC	CASSGEREGRGTQYF
-	TRBV30	-	TRBJ2-5	TGTGCCTGGAGTGGTCTAGCCGGAGAGACCCAGTACTTC	CAWSGLAGETQYF
TRBD2	TRBV28	-	TRBJ2-1	TGTGCCAGCACCTCCGGCCCCGGGACTAGTAATGAGCAGTTCTTC	CASTSGPGTSNEQFF
TRBD1	TRBV5-5	few	TRBJ1-5	TGTGCCAGCAGCTTGGCCTGGACAGGGGCTGGGGCCCTTAGCAATCAGCCCCAGCATTTT	CASSLAWTGAGALSNQPQHF
TRBD2	TRBV2	-	TRBJ2-1	TGTGCCAGCAGTTTACGGACTAGGACCTACAATGAGCAGTTCTTC	CASSLRTRTYNEQFF
TRBD1	TRBV5-1	few	TRBJ1-2	TGCGCCAGCAGCTTACAGGGGAACTATGGCTACACCTTC	CASSLQGNYGYTF
-	TRBV5-6	-	TRBJ2-3	TGTGCCAGCAGCTTAAAGCCAGGGCGTCTCTCTCTCAGAGATACGCAGTATTTT	CASSLKPGRLSLRDTQYF
-	TRBV5-1	few	TRBJ1-2	TGCGCCAGCAGCCCAGCGGGTTATGGCTACACCTTC	CASSPAGYGYTF
-	TRBV11-2	-	TRBJ2-1	TGTGCCAGCAGCTTAGATACGGGTGGTGGTAGTGTGCAGTTCTTC	CASSLDTGGGSVQFF
-	TRBV4-1	-	TRBJ1-5	TGCGCCAGCAGCCAAGATGGTTGGGACATAGGGCAGCCCCAGCATTTT	CASSQDGWDIGQPQHF
-	TRBV30	-	TRBJ1-2	TGTGCCTGGACGGCAACCGGGGGGACCGGCTACACCTTC	CAWTATGGTGYTF
TRBD1	TRBV5-1	-	TRBJ2-5	TGCGCCAGCAGCTTGGCTACAGGGGGCGGGCAACAAGAGACCCAGTACTTC	CASSLATGGGQQETQYF
-	TRBV7-2	-	TRBJ2-5	TGTGCCAGCAACCCAGGGGGGCCGGAGACCCAGTACTTC	CASNPGGPETQYF